The 16 T cell receptor beta chains reported below all come from one sample, sequenced in a study of blood T cell repertoires in COVID-19. The repertoire was sequenced with immunoSEQ multiplex PCR; TCRdb's copy has only in-frame clones and lacks some. This table has 250,000 to 300,000 clones, 70% to 75% appearing once. Sequenced sample: peripheral blood. All receptors come from an elderly woman with acute or convalescent COVID-19.

The chain is built from TRBV30 and TRBJ2-6; no reliable D call. Germline loops: CDR1 GTSNPN, CDR2 SVGIG (reference sequence). Trimming stripped 4 bases from V and 2 bases from J, with 3 bases between. The CDR3 is 12 residues long. The CDR3 DNA follows: TGTGCCTGGACTACTGGGGCCAACGTCCTGACTTTC. Protein: CAWTTGANVLTF.

The CDR3 nucleotides read TGCGCCAGCAGCTTACCGGGACAGGGGGCCCAGTACTTC. This codes for CASSLPGQGAQYF. V and J are TRBV5-1 and TRBJ2-5; 11 bases are a match to TRBD1. Germline CDR1 is SGHRS and CDR2 is YFSETQ. V shed 2 bases, J shed 9 bases, and the junction held 3 bases outside the gene matches. CDR3 size: 13 residues.

This chain joins TRBV27 and TRBJ2-7, with 10 bases lining up with TRBD2. The CDR3 covers 15 residues. Germline V gene lookup returns CDR1 MNHEY and CDR2 SMNVEV (reference sequence). V dropped 4 bases and J dropped 6; count of bases not matched to a gene: 9. CDR3 protein: CASSSPSGSDREQYF. In DNA form, the CDR3 reads TGTGCCAGCAGTTCCCCTAGCGGGAGCGATCGCGAGCAGTACTTC.

The chain's CDR3 is CASSPHVRTSGASGANVLTF. DNA of the CDR3: TGTGCCAGCAGCCCTCATGTGAGGACTAGCGGTGCCTCTGGGGCCAACGTCCTGACTTTC. The chain links TRBV5-4 to TRBJ2-6, with TRBD2 matching over 10 bases. V shed 4 bases, J shed 0 bases, and the junction held 13 bases outside the gene matches. This CDR3 has 20 residues. In germline, CDR1 is SGHNT, CDR2 YYREEE (reference sequence).

On this clone: Distinct nucleotide sequences in the sample also encode this CDR3. V and J are TRBV5-1 and TRBJ1-2, with 7 bases matching TRBD1. Germline-derived CDR1 and CDR2 are SGHRS and YFSETQ. The length of the CDR3 is 15 residues. V lost 3 bases to trimming and J lost 5 bases; unmatched junction nucleotides: 10. CDR3 nucleotides: TGCGCCAGCAGCTCGCGGGACAGAGGCTCGTATGGCTACACCTTC. Protein: CASSSRDRGSYGYTF. The full variable domain, completed using reference TRBV5-1 and TRBJ1-2, is KAGVTQTPRYLIKTRGQQVTLSCSPISGHRSVSWYQQTPGQGLQFLFEYFSETQRNKGNFPGRFSGRQFSNSRSEMNVSTLELGDSALYLCASSSRDRGSYGYTFGSGTRLTVV.

The V and J genes are TRBV19 and TRBJ1-5, with unresolved D. The germline gives CDR1 LNHDA, CDR2 SQIVND (reference sequence). V was cut by 6 bases and J by 3 bases, with 15 bases left in between. CDR3 size: 15 residues. CDR3 sequence (DNA): TGTGCCAGTAGGACCTCGGAGGGAATCAATCAGCCCCAGCATTTT. Its protein product is CASRTSEGINQPQHF.

The J gene is TRBJ2-2, the V gene TRBV30; TRBD2 is a possible D gene (6 bases). With 8 bases removed from V and 4 bases from J, the gap between germline ends came to 17 bases. Germline V gene data show CDR1 as GTSNPN and CDR2 as SVGIG (reference sequence). The CDR3 runs 14 residues. As DNA, the CDR3 is TGTGCCGCCAGACAAGCCGGGGGCACCGGGGAGCTGTTTTTT. The encoded protein is CAARQAGGTGELFF.

The rearrangement joins TRBV27 to TRBJ1-2, with D maybe TRBD1 (5 bases). Germline V lookup: CDR1 MNHEY, CDR2 SMNVEV (reference sequence). Trimming removed 3 bases at V and 8 bases at J, with 13 bases between. The CDR3 spans 13 residues. The CDR3 bases are TGTGCCAGCAGTTTCGGGGGGTTGAGAGGCTACACCTTC. Its translation: CASSFGGLRGYTF.

The V call is TRBV19, the J call TRBJ1-6, with D possibly TRBD1 on 5 matching bases. The CDR3 consists of 16 residues. The ends were cut back, 3 bases at V and 0 bases at J, with 9 bases in the middle. Germline V lookup: CDR1 LNHDA, CDR2 SQIVND (reference sequence). In DNA, the CDR3 is TGTGCCAGTAGTATTGGGGGGAGCTCCTATAATTCACCCCTCCACTTT. Amino acid sequence: CASSIGGSSYNSPLHF.

This clone was seen only once. V is TRBV9 and J is TRBJ1-3; no reliable D call. CDR1 is SGDLS and CDR2 is YYNGEE in the germline V gene. The CDR3 contains 16 residues. Trimming stripped 3 bases from V and 0 bases from J, with 13 bases between. CDR3 protein: CASSGPPTNSGNTIYF. The CDR3 nucleotides read TGTGCCAGCAGCGGCCCGCCCACTAACTCTGGAAACACCATATATTTT.

The rearrangement links TRBV21-1 to TRBJ2-2; the D call in the table, TRBD2, was not verified against the DNA. TRBV21-1 is a pseudogene segment. The CDR3 is 14 amino acids. CDR3 in DNA: TGTGCCCCTCGGAAGCGGAAAAACACCGGGGAGCTGTTTTTT. It encodes CAPRKRKNTGELFF.

The chain carries TRBV11-3 and TRBJ2-7; 8 bases line up with TRBD1. The CDR3 has 15 amino acids. The V and J ends lost 5 bases and 3 bases, in that order; junction bases with no gene match: 9. The germline V gene has CDR1 SGHNT and CDR2 YENEEA. CDR3 protein: CASSPGDRLDYEQYF. The DNA of the CDR3 is TGTGCCAGCAGCCCCGGGGACAGGCTAGACTACGAGCAGTACTTC. The complete variable domain, with remaining parts taken from reference TRBV11-3 and TRBJ2-7, reads EAGVVQSPRYKIIEKKQPVAFWCNPISGHNTLYWYLQNLGQGPELLIRYENEEAVDDSQLPKDRFSAERLKGVDSTLKIQPAELGDSAVYLCASSPGDRLDYEQYFGPGTRLTVT.

V is TRBV28 and J is TRBJ1-6; possibly TRBD1 for D (6 bases). Germline CDR1 reads MDHEN; CDR2 reads SYDVKM. The ends were cut back, 5 bases at V and 9 bases at J, with 17 bases in the middle. The length of the CDR3 is 15 residues. The chain's CDR3 is CASSVPRGLGSPLHF. The CDR3 bases are TGTGCCAGCAGTGTCCCCAGGGGCCTCGGTTCACCCCTCCACTTT.

This clone appeared a few times. The gene calls are TRBV2 and TRBJ2-7; 7 bases map to TRBD2. CDR1 SNHLY and CDR2 FYNNEI come from the germline V gene. CDR3 size: 13 residues. Unmatched junction bases numbered 5, after V lost 6 bases and J lost 3 bases. Written as DNA, the CDR3 is TGTGCCAGCAGCCACACTAGCGACTACGAGCAGTACTTC. Amino acid sequence: CASSHTSDYEQYF.

J is TRBJ1-1 and V is TRBV5-1; the D gene is possibly TRBD1 (5 bases). Trimming left V 1 base short and J 4 bases short, with 14 bases between. The CDR3 is 15 residues long. CDR1 is SGHRS, CDR2 YFSETQ, per germline. DNA of the CDR3: TGCGCCAGCAGCTTGTCAGGGCCCCCGGGCACTGAAGCTTTCTTT. Encoded protein: CASSLSGPPGTEAFF.

This clone was seen only a few times. V usage is TRBV5-1 and J usage is TRBJ1-2; 9 nucleotides match TRBD1. CDR1 and CDR2 (germline): SGHRS, YFSETQ. The CDR3 contains 15 residues. V dropped 5 bases and J dropped 7; count of bases not matched to a gene: 12. The CDR3 region is CASRADTGGSRGYTF. The CDR3 DNA sequence: TGCGCCAGCAGGGCCGATACAGGGGGCTCTCGTGGCTACACCTTC.